This passage covers 27 T cell receptor beta chains from one sample sequenced in a study of T cell responses to AZD1222 COVID-19 vaccine. Some clones are missing from TCRdb's copy, which holds only in-frame ones; the method was immunoSEQ multiplex PCR. This sample has some 180,000 clones; approximately 90% occur once, and the top ten carry around 1.6%. The material sequenced was peripheral blood, taken 28 days after the second AZD1222 dose. The receptors were sampled from an adult who received the AZD1222 COVID-19 vaccine.

The chain links TRBV4-3 to TRBJ2-3, with 8 bases that match TRBD2. The CDR3 totals 17 residues. The ends lost 1 base at V and 3 bases at J; junction bases unmatched: 9. Per the germline V gene, CDR1 is LGHNA and CDR2 is YSLEER. The CDR3 nucleotides read TGCGCCAGCAGCCAAGCCACTAGCGGAAAACTAACAGATACGCAGTATTTT. The encoded protein is CASSQATSGKLTDTQYF.

The rearrangement uses TRBV27 and TRBJ2-1, with D maybe TRBD2 (6 bases). This CDR3 comprises 14 residues. The germline V gene encodes CDR1 MNHEY and CDR2 SMNVEV (reference sequence). V lost 5 bases and J 12 bases, leaving 20 bases between the germline ends. Here the CDR3 DNA reads TGTGCCAGCAGTCCTACGGGGACTGGTATTGGGCAGTTCTTC. This codes for CASSPTGTGIGQFF.

J is TRBJ2-1 and V is TRBV15; 13 nucleotides agree with TRBD2. Per germline, CDR1 LNHNV and CDR2 YYDKDF (reference sequence). The CDR3 runs 16 residues. The junction had 4 bases not matched to a gene; V was cut back by 1 base and J by 7 bases. CDR3 residues: CATSRGLAGGGNEQFF. The CDR3, as DNA: TGTGCCACCAGCAGAGGACTAGCGGGAGGCGGAAATGAGCAGTTCTTC.

The J gene is TRBJ1-1, the V gene TRBV7-3; no definite D call. Germline V gene data show CDR1 as SGHTA and CDR2 as FQGTGA. The CDR3 covers 13 residues. The V gene lost 1 base and the J gene lost 4 bases, with 7 bases spanning the gap. CDR3 in amino acids: CASSLSGSTEAFF. The CDR3 DNA follows: TGTGCCAGCAGCTTAAGTGGTAGCACTGAAGCTTTCTTT.

The chain employs TRBV7-9 and TRBJ1-6; 7 nucleotides align to TRBD1. Germline loops: CDR1 SEHNR, CDR2 FQNEAQ (reference sequence). The CDR3 is 14 residues long. V gave up 1 base and J gave up 13 bases; unmatched junction bases: 7. CDR3 nucleotides: TGTGCCAGCAGCTTAGGACAGGGAGGCGTTCCCCTCCACTTT. Its protein is CASSLGQGGVPLHF.

This clone was recorded only once. The chain is built from TRBV5-6 and TRBJ1-5; 8 nucleotides match TRBD1. This CDR3 spans 14 amino acids. Germline V gene lookup returns CDR1 SGHDT and CDR2 YYEEEE. The V segment lost 3 bases and the J segment 4 bases; nucleotides outside the gene matches: 3. The CDR3 sequence is CASSSGQGNQPQHF. In nucleotides, the CDR3 is TGTGCCAGCAGCTCCGGACAGGGTAATCAGCCCCAGCATTTT.

Of note for this clone: Additional DNA sequences in this sample encode the identical CDR3. This sequence joins TRBV5-1 and TRBJ2-5; D is ambiguous. This CDR3 comprises 12 residues. CDR1 SGHRS and CDR2 YFSETQ come from the germline V gene. The V gene lost 1 base and the J gene lost 0 bases, with 1 base spanning the gap. CDR3 sequence reads: CASSLYQETQYF. CDR3 DNA: TGCGCCAGCAGCTTGTACCAAGAGACCCAGTACTTC.

The chain uses TRBV7-6 and TRBJ2-2, with TRBD1 matching 7 bases. This CDR3 is 16 amino acids long. With V trimmed by 1 base and J by 1 base, 3 bases remained unmatched. CDR1 is SGHVS, CDR2 FNYEAQ, per germline. The CDR3 coding sequence is TGTGCCAGCAGCTTAGTGACAGGGTTGAACACCGGGGAGCTGTTTTTT. Its translation: CASSLVTGLNTGELFF.

The rearrangement uses TRBV6-5 and TRBJ2-7; TRBD1 is a possible D gene (6 bases). Trimming took 10 bases from V and 2 from J, leaving 21 bases between them. CDR3 length: 15 amino acids. Germline CDR1 reads MNHEY; CDR2 reads SVGAGI. Written as DNA, the CDR3 is TGTGCCACCTTAAGTCCGGGACACCTGACCTACGAGCAGTACTTC. As protein: CATLSPGHLTYEQYF.

This chain links TRBV11-2 with TRBJ1-4; D is perhaps TRBD1 (5 bases). CDR1 and CDR2 from the germline V gene are SGHAT and FQNNGV. The ends were cut back, 1 base at V and 0 bases at J, with 15 bases in the middle. This CDR3 has 18 amino acids. The CDR3 region has the DNA TGTGCCAGCAGCTTAGTTGTTTTCAGGGTCGCAACTAATGAAAAACTGTTTTTT. This codes for CASSLVVFRVATNEKLFF.

This clone has only one observation. The CDR3 bases are TGTGCCAGCAGTACCTCAGGGAAATCGGCTTTCTTT. Translating gives CASSTSGKSAFF. The chain uses TRBV6-5 and TRBJ1-1; D might be TRBD1 (5 bases). Germline values: CDR1 MNHEY, CDR2 SVGAGI. The V gene lost 5 bases and the J gene lost 11 bases, with 15 bases spanning the gap. The CDR3 covers 12 residues.

The chain links TRBV7-9 to TRBJ1-3; D ambiguous. The germline CDR1 and CDR2 sequences are SEHNR and FQNEAQ (reference sequence). This CDR3 comprises 14 residues. Trimming removed 10 bases at V and 5 bases at J, with 18 bases between. In nucleotides, the CDR3 is TGTGCCAAAAGCCCGTTGGGCAGCAGAAACACCATATATTTT. Translated: CAKSPLGSRNTIYF.

The J gene is TRBJ1-6, the V gene TRBV25-1, with D possibly matching TRBD1 (6 bases). This CDR3 comprises 17 residues. V lost 8 bases and J 6 bases, leaving 23 bases between the germline ends. Germline V gives CDR1 MGHDK, CDR2 SYGVNS. The CDR3 protein is CASLPEGGPSFNSPLHF. The CDR3, as DNA: TGTGCCAGCCTCCCTGAGGGGGGACCAAGCTTTAATTCACCCCTCCACTTT. Full variable domain (outside the CDR3, taken from reference TRBV25-1 and TRBJ1-6): EADIYQTPRYLVIGTGKKITLECSQTMGHDKMYWYQQDPGMELHLIHYSYGVNSTEKGDLSSESTVSRIRTEHFPLTLESARPSHTSQYLCASLPEGGPSFNSPLHFGNGTRLTVT.

This chain links TRBV6-6 with TRBJ1-5; 7 bases agree with TRBD1. Germline V gene lookup returns CDR1 MNHNY and CDR2 SVGAGI (reference sequence). With 5 bases clipped from V and 2 bases from J, the junction kept 6 bases outside the gene matches. The CDR3 contains 15 residues. The CDR3 bases are TGTGCCAGCAGTAAGACAGGGAGGGGCAATCAGCCCCAGCATTTT. Protein product: CASSKTGRGNQPQHF.

The genes are TRBV18 and TRBJ2-2; D possibly uses TRBD1 or TRBD2 (5 bases each). The germline CDR1 and CDR2 sequences are KGHSH and LQKENI. CDR3 length: 16 amino acids. Trimming removed 3 bases from V and 1 base from J, with 12 bases in between. In DNA form, the CDR3 reads TGTGCCAGCTCACCCGCCCGGGACGTGAACACCGGGGAGCTGTTTTTT. Translation: CASSPARDVNTGELFF.

The chain links TRBV12-5 to TRBJ2-3, with 9 bases that match TRBD2. With V trimmed by 1 base and J by 4 bases, 9 bases remained unmatched. The V gene's germline CDR1 is LGHNT and CDR2 FRNRAP. This CDR3 is 17 amino acids long. The CDR3 region has the DNA TGTGCTAGTGGTTTGGCCATCCCTAGCGGGGCCGCAGATACGCAGTATTTT. Translation: CASGLAIPSGAADTQYF.

This chain joins TRBV27 and TRBJ1-5; D perhaps matches TRBD1 (5 bases). Germline loops: CDR1 MNHEY, CDR2 SMNVEV (reference sequence). This CDR3 comprises 16 residues. The V and J ends lost 6 bases and 2 bases respectively, with 17 bases between them. Here the CDR3 reads CASRTWGVAGNQPQHF. For the CDR3, the DNA is TGTGCCAGCAGGACGTGGGGGGTAGCGGGCAATCAGCCCCAGCATTTT.

The chain links TRBV5-5 to TRBJ2-3, with D perhaps given as TRBD1 or TRBD2 (6 bases each). The CDR3 is 17 amino acids. Trimming removed 4 bases at V and 8 bases at J, with 26 bases between. Per the germline V gene, CDR1 is SGHKS and CDR2 is YYEKEE (reference sequence). The CDR3 sequence is CASSTLGTANSQGTQYF. Here the CDR3 DNA reads TGTGCCAGCAGCACACTGGGGACTGCCAACTCACAGGGTACGCAGTATTTT.

In nucleotides, the CDR3 is TGTGCCAGCAGGGACCAGGGGCCTCCGAACACCGGGGAGCTGTTTTTT. It is translated as CASRDQGPPNTGELFF. J is TRBJ2-2 and V is TRBV27, with TRBD1 as a possible D gene (6 bases). Looked up from germline, CDR1 is MNHEY and CDR2 is SMNVEV (reference sequence). The CDR3 is made up of 16 amino acids. V was clipped by 6 bases and J by 0 bases, with 14 bases between them.

This rearrangement joins TRBV30 to TRBJ1-2; no firm D call. V lost 3 bases to trimming and J lost 3 bases, with 8 bases between them. The CDR3 extends over 12 amino acids. Germline V lookup: CDR1 GTSNPN, CDR2 SVGIG (reference sequence). The CDR3 region has the DNA TGTGCCTGGAGAACCGGGTACTATGGCTACACCTTC. Amino acids: CAWRTGYYGYTF.

The V gene is TRBV19, the J gene TRBJ2-3, with D possibly TRBD2 on 6 matching bases. CDR1 is LNHDA, CDR2 SQIVND, per germline (reference sequence). V lost 1 base to trimming and J lost 7 bases, with 18 bases between them. This CDR3 has 16 amino acids. In DNA form, the CDR3 reads TGTGCCAGTAGTATAGGCGGGGCGGGCTCCCAGAATACGCAGTATTTT. The encoded protein is CASSIGGAGSQNTQYF.

J is TRBJ2-3 and V is TRBV6-5, with 9 bases lining up with TRBD2. Per the germline V gene, CDR1 is MNHEY and CDR2 is SVGAGI. The ends lost 8 bases at V and 5 bases at J; junction bases unmatched: 11. This CDR3 comprises 15 residues. The CDR3 nucleotides are TGTGCCAGCCGTTCCCGGACTAGCGTGGGAGATACGCAGTATTTT. It codes for CASRSRTSVGDTQYF.

This rearrangement joins TRBV4-2 to TRBJ2-3; the D gene is possibly TRBD2 (6 bases). CDR3 length: 19 amino acids. CDR1 is LGHNA, CDR2 YNFKEQ, per germline. Deletions cut 4 bases from V and 1 base from J, with 24 bases between. CDR3 coding DNA: TGTGCCAGCAGCCCCCAAGAAAACCCGACTAGAAAAGGCACAGATACGCAGTATTTT. Its protein product is CASSPQENPTRKGTDTQYF.

V usage is TRBV30 and J usage is TRBJ2-7, with D perhaps TRBD2 (6 bases). Germline V gives CDR1 GTSNPN, CDR2 SVGIG (reference sequence). Between the trimmed V and J ends, which lost 0 bases and 6 bases, there was a span of 21 bases. The CDR3 contains 16 residues. Written as DNA, the CDR3 is TGTGCCTGGAGTGTGATTGCGGGGAAATTAGTAGGCGAGCAGTACTTC. As protein: CAWSVIAGKLVGEQYF.

The chain has TRBV9 and TRBJ1-5, with 7 nucleotides matching TRBD1. The CDR3 sequence is 15 residues long. Germline V gene data show CDR1 as SGDLS and CDR2 as YYNGEE. V was pared by 3 bases and J by 3 bases, with 6 bases of the junction left unmatched. CDR3 loop: CASSARGGDNQPQHF. The CDR3 region has the DNA TGTGCCAGCAGCGCCAGGGGGGGAGACAATCAGCCCCAGCATTTT.

The chain recombines TRBV5-1 with TRBJ1-1; 7 bases are shared with TRBD1. The CDR3 sequence is 14 residues long. Germline CDR1 SGHRS, CDR2 YFSETQ. The V and J ends lost 4 bases and 1 base, in that order; junction bases with no gene match: 4. The CDR3 protein is CASSGGDRNTEAFF. CDR3 DNA: TGCGCCAGCAGCGGGGGGGACAGGAACACTGAAGCTTTCTTT.

This rearrangement joins TRBV21-1 to TRBJ1-4. TRBV21-1 is termed a pseudogene. The length of the CDR3 is 15 residues. For the CDR3, the DNA is TGTGCCAGCAGCCAAATGGGCAGGGACCCGGGAAAACTGTTTTTT. This sequence encodes CASSQMGRDPGKLFF.